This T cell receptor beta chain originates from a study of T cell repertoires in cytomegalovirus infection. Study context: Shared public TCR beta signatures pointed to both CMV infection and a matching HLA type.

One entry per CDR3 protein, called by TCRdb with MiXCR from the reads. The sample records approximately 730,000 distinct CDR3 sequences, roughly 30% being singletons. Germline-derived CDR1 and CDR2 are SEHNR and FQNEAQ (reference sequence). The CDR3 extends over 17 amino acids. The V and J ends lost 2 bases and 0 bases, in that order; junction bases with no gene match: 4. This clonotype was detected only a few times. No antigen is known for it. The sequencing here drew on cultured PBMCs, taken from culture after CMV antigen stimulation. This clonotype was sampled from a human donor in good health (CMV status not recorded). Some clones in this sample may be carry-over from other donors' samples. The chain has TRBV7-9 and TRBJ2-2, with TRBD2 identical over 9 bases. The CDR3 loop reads CASSLPAGGPNTGELFF. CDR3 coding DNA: TGTGCCAGCAGCTTACCGGCGGGAGGGCCGAACACCGGGGAGCTGTTTTTT.